What follows are 21 T cell receptor beta chains derived from one specimen sequenced in a study of blood T cell repertoires in COVID-19. Some clones are missing from TCRdb's copy, which holds only in-frame ones; the method was immunoSEQ multiplex PCR. The data show 250,000 or so clones, approximately 90% seen once. The specimen sequenced was PBMCs or T cells enriched from blood (not recorded which). The source is a man aged 35 to 55 who had been exposed to COVID-19.

This clone was detected only once. CDR3 in DNA: TGCGCCAGCAGCTCAGGACAGGACGGATGGAACACCATATATTTT. Encoded protein: CASSSGQDGWNTIYF. The gene calls are TRBV5-1 and TRBJ1-3; 7 nucleotides line up with TRBD1. V lost 3 bases, J lost 7 bases, and 10 bases stayed unmatched. The CDR3 loop spans 15 amino acids. From germline, CDR1 is SGHRS and CDR2 YFSETQ.

The rearrangement uses TRBV27 and TRBJ2-7; TRBD2 matches 7 bases. Germline V gene sequence: CDR1 MNHEY, CDR2 SMNVEV (reference sequence). The CDR3 runs to 12 residues. DNA for the CDR3: TGTGCTTCACTCGGGGGGAGCTACGAGCAGTACTTC. Translating gives CASLGGSYEQYF.

The chain uses TRBV18 and TRBJ2-1; possibly TRBD2 for D (6 bases). CDR1 and CDR2 from the germline V gene are KGHSH and LQKENI. The CDR3 contains 14 residues. Trimming removed 6 bases at V and 5 bases at J, with 14 bases between. In nucleotides, the CDR3 is TGTGCCAGCTCTTGGCGGGACTCGGACAATGAGCAGTTCTTC. Amino acids: CASSWRDSDNEQFF.

J is TRBJ1-1 and V is TRBV9; the match to TRBD1 covers 10 bases. J was trimmed by 6 bases and V by 0 bases; bases with no gene match: 8. Germline assignment: CDR1 SGDLS and CDR2 YYNGEE. The CDR3 sequence is 16 residues long. The CDR3 region has the DNA TGTGCCAGCAGCGTAGACCCGGGACAGGGGATCGCTGAAGCTTTCTTT. Its translation is CASSVDPGQGIAEAFF.

This chain links TRBV25-1 with TRBJ2-7; 8 bases are shared with TRBD1. The germline CDR1 and CDR2 sequences are MGHDK and SYGVNS. The CDR3 is 14 amino acids. The V and J ends lost 6 bases and 2 bases, in that order; junction bases with no gene match: 6. The CDR3 protein is CASSETGDPYEQYF. CDR3 nucleotides: TGTGCCAGCAGCGAGACAGGGGATCCCTACGAGCAGTACTTC.

A word on this clone: In the same sample, other DNA sequences code for this CDR3. The chain combines TRBV11-2 with TRBJ1-5, with a tentative D call TRBD1 (5 bases). This CDR3 region has 14 residues. The ends were cut back, 1 base at V and 3 bases at J, with 7 bases in the middle. CDR1 SGHAT and CDR2 FQNNGV come from the germline V gene. CDR3 loop: CASSLGQFNQPQHF. The DNA of the CDR3 is TGTGCCAGCAGCTTAGGACAGTTCAATCAGCCCCAGCATTTT.

The chain employs TRBV5-1 and TRBJ2-7; 7 bases line up with TRBD1. This CDR3 spans 16 amino acids. Germline CDR1 is SGHRS and CDR2 is YFSETQ. V shed 4 bases, J shed 5 bases, and the junction held 15 bases outside the gene matches. The CDR3 protein is CASSPGAGTAVNEQYF. The CDR3 bases are TGCGCCAGCAGCCCAGGCGCCGGGACAGCAGTTAACGAGCAGTACTTC.

J is TRBJ2-7 and V is TRBV14; D unclear. V lost 3 bases and J 0 bases, leaving 6 bases between the germline ends. This CDR3 comprises 13 residues. Germline assignment: CDR1 SGHDN and CDR2 FVKESK. The CDR3 sequence: CASSHLSSYEQYF. The CDR3 region has the DNA TGTGCCAGCAGCCATCTAAGCTCCTACGAGCAGTACTTC.

The V and J genes are TRBV6-5 and TRBJ2-1; weak D call: TRBD2 (6 bases). CDR1 is MNHEY, CDR2 SVGAGI, per germline. The CDR3 has 14 amino acids. The V gene lost 6 bases and the J gene lost 3 bases, with 12 bases spanning the gap. CDR3 sequence (DNA): TGTGCCAGCAGAACGGGCGGGAACTACAATGAGCAGTTCTTC. Translated, it gives CASRTGGNYNEQFF.

The V and J genes are TRBV19 and TRBJ2-2, with D possibly TRBD2 on 5 matching bases. Germline CDR1 reads LNHDA; CDR2 reads SQIVND (reference sequence). CDR3 length: 14 amino acids. Trimming took off 4 bases at V and 1 base at J, with 7 bases between the two ends. CDR3 loop: CASSKAGNTGELFF. The CDR3 nucleotides read TGTGCCAGTAGTAAGGCGGGGAACACCGGGGAGCTGTTTTTT.

The chain combines TRBV3-1 (or the pseudogene TRBV3-2) with TRBJ1-2; TRBD1 aligns across 9 bases. In germline, CDR1 is LGHDT, CDR2 YNNKEL (reference sequence). The CDR3 is 14 residues long. V trimming: 0 bases; J trimming: 4 bases; junction bases outside the gene matches: 0. CDR3 bases: TGTGCCAGCAGCCAAGAGGACAGGGGCTATGGCTACACCTTC. Translated, it gives CASSQEDRGYGYTF.

This clone was counted a single time. The CDR3 nucleotides read TGTGCCAGCATGTCGAGTCCTAGCAATCAGCCCCAGCATTTT. It translates to CASMSSPSNQPQHF. The V and J genes are TRBV2 and TRBJ1-5, with D unresolved. Germline V gene lookup returns CDR1 SNHLY and CDR2 FYNNEI. CDR3 length equals 14 residues. The V gene lost 7 bases and the J gene lost 0 bases, with 10 bases spanning the gap. Complete variable domain (other parts from reference TRBV2 and TRBJ1-5): EPEVTQTPSHQVTQMGQEVILRCVPISNHLYFYWYRQILGQKVEFLVSFYNNEISEKSEIFDDQFSVERPDGSNFTLKIRSTKLEDSAMYFCASMSSPSNQPQHFGDGTRLSIL.

V usage is TRBV9 and J usage is TRBJ2-7, with D maybe TRBD2 (6 bases). V gave up 0 bases and J gave up 0 bases, with 13 bases separating them. This CDR3 is 16 amino acids long. Germline V lookup: CDR1 SGDLS, CDR2 YYNGEE. The CDR3 DNA follows: TGTGCCAGCAGCGTAGGCATTGGGGGGAGCTCCTACGAGCAGTACTTC. Residues: CASSVGIGGSSYEQYF.

The chain employs TRBV5-1 and TRBJ2-7; 7 nucleotides match TRBD1. The germline gives CDR1 SGHRS, CDR2 YFSETQ. CDR3 length: 11 amino acids. Trimming took 5 bases from V and 6 from J; bases not matched to a gene: 2. The CDR3 nucleotides read TGCGCCAGCAGGACAGGGCCCGAGCAGTACTTC. Translated: CASRTGPEQYF.

The chain joins TRBV6-1 to TRBJ1-2; 8 nucleotides align to TRBD1. This CDR3 contains 17 residues. Germline V gives CDR1 MNHNS, CDR2 SASEGT. The ends lost 1 base at V and 4 bases at J; junction bases unmatched: 11. CDR3 DNA: TGTGCCAGCAGTGAAGGCAATAACAGGGGGTATACCTATGGCTACACCTTC. It specifies CASSEGNNRGYTYGYTF.

The chain recombines TRBV7-9 with TRBJ2-7; 9 bases are shared with TRBD2. The V gene's germline CDR1 is SEHNR and CDR2 FQNEAQ (reference sequence). The CDR3 totals 13 residues. V dropped 5 bases and J dropped 6; count of bases not matched to a gene: 5. CDR3 amino acids: CASSRTSDGEQYF. CDR3 in DNA: TGTGCCAGCAGCCGGACTAGCGACGGCGAGCAGTACTTC. The full variable domain, in which reference TRBV7-9 and TRBJ2-7 provide the parts outside the CDR3, is DTGVSQNPRHKITKRGQNVTFRCDPISEHNRLYWYRQTLGQGPEFLTYFQNEAQLEKSRLLSDRFSAERPKGSFSTLEIQRTEQGDSAMYLCASSRTSDGEQYFGPGTRLTVT.

V usage is TRBV7-9 and J usage is TRBJ1-3, with D unresolved. With 1 base removed from V and 4 bases from J, the gap between germline ends came to 14 bases. The germline gives CDR1 SEHNR, CDR2 FQNEAQ (reference sequence). This CDR3 spans 16 amino acids. The CDR3 loop reads CASSLVSVAEGNTIYF. The CDR3 bases are TGTGCCAGCAGCTTAGTGTCAGTCGCGGAGGGAAACACCATATATTTT.

The chain joins TRBV11-3 to TRBJ2-1, with D possibly being TRBD2 (6 bases). This CDR3 is built from 15 residues. V lost 1 base, J lost 8 bases, and 15 bases lay in between. Germline CDR1 SGHNT, CDR2 YENEEA. The CDR3 coding sequence is TGTGCCAGCAGCTTAGTTGGCGGGACTGCGTATGAGCAGTTCTTC. Its translation: CASSLVGGTAYEQFF.

The chain joins TRBV12-5 to TRBJ2-1; D is perhaps TRBD2 (6 bases). CDR1 and CDR2 (germline): LGHNT, FRNRAP. Trimming shortened V by 1 base and J by 10 bases, and 23 bases separated the two germline ends. The CDR3 runs 17 residues. CDR3 nucleotide sequence: TGTGCTAGTGGTTTGGGATCGGGACGAACTACGGGGGTAGAGCAGTTCTTC. Protein product: CASGLGSGRTTGVEQFF. Full variable domain (missing parts from reference TRBV12-5 and TRBJ2-1): DARVTQTPRHKVTEMGQEVTMRCQPILGHNTVFWYRQTMMQGLELLAYFRNRAPLDDSGMPKDRFSAEMPDATLATLKIQPSEPRDSAVYFCASGLGSGRTTGVEQFFGPGTRLTVL.

The chain recombines TRBV30 with TRBJ2-7; the D gene is possibly TRBD2 (6 bases). Germline V lookup: CDR1 GTSNPN, CDR2 SVGIG (reference sequence). There are 12 residues in the CDR3. V was clipped by 3 bases and J by 4 bases, with 10 bases between them. CDR3 in amino acids: CAWSLAGYEQYF. The CDR3 DNA reads as TGTGCCTGGAGCCTCGCGGGGTACGAGCAGTACTTC.

The V and J genes are TRBV11-2 and TRBJ1-2; D not resolved. The germline V gene has CDR1 SGHAT and CDR2 FQNNGV. The CDR3 totals 14 residues. V lost 5 bases, J lost 4 bases, and 14 bases lay in between. The CDR3: CASSRNIGSYGYTF. DNA of the CDR3: TGTGCCAGCAGCCGGAATATCGGGAGCTATGGCTACACCTTC.